These 8 T cell receptor beta chains originate from one sample sequenced in a study of T cells in Graves' hyperthyroidism and ophthalmopathy. TCR beta CDR3 region amplification was performed from RNA transcripts. The HTBI primer set served for first-round RT-PCR of the TCR CDR3. One entry per CDR3 protein results from TCRdb running MiXCR on the multiplex PCR reads. The repertoire holds about 420,000 distinct CDR3 sequences, with around 15% as singletons. Specimen: blood. These receptors came from a woman between 18 and 29 years old with Graves' hyperthyroidism.

V gene TRBV6-5 combines with J gene TRBJ1-5; D might be TRBD1 (5 bases). V was shortened by 2 bases and J by 3 bases, with 14 bases between the two germline ends. Germline assignment: CDR1 MNHEY and CDR2 SVGAGI. This CDR3 comprises 16 residues. The CDR3 DNA is TGTGCCAGCAGTTACGGGGGAATTGGGAACAATCAGCCCCAGCATTTT. This sequence encodes CASSYGGIGNNQPQHF.

The chain is built from TRBV18 and TRBJ2-7, with 10 bases that match TRBD2. The germline CDR1 and CDR2 sequences are KGHSH and LQKENI. The trim removed 3 bases at V and 5 bases at J, leaving 1 base unmatched. This CDR3 comprises 13 residues. The CDR3 is CASSPGTSDEQYF. The DNA for the CDR3 is TGTGCCAGCTCACCCGGGACTAGCGACGAGCAGTACTTC. The full variable domain, with the rest looked up from reference TRBV18 and TRBJ2-7, is NAGVMQNPRHLVRRRGQEARLRCSPMKGHSHVYWYRQLPEEGLKFMVYLQKENIIDESGMPKERFSAEFPKEGPSILRIQQVVRGDSAAYFCASSPGTSDEQYFGPGTRLTVT.

The chain combines TRBV6-1 with TRBJ1-5; 8 bases match TRBD1. This CDR3 has 16 residues. The V gene end was trimmed by 6 bases and the J gene end by 6 bases; junction bases not matched to a gene: 13. CDR1 is MNHNS, CDR2 SASEGT, per germline. The CDR3 region is CASSDSQGARSQPQHF. CDR3 DNA: TGTGCCAGCAGCGATAGCCAGGGGGCGCGGAGTCAGCCCCAGCATTTT.

Of note for this clonotype: Because the CDR3's place on the DNA is in doubt, the DNA is left out and the CDR3 is given as listed by TCRdb. The J gene is TRBJ2-3, the V gene TRBV25-1; the DNA was not used to check the table's D call, TRBD1. The CDR3 spans 19 residues, counting both ends. CDR1 MGHDK and CDR2 SYGVNS come from the germline V gene. CDR3 sequence: CAKMNYICVQKTDTDTQYF.

This clonotype was seen more than once but under ten times. V usage is TRBV7-9 and J usage is TRBJ2-5; maybe TRBD1 (5 bases). Trimming removed 5 bases at V and 2 bases at J, with 18 bases between. This CDR3 is built from 16 residues. Germline V gene sequence: CDR1 SEHNR, CDR2 FQNEAQ (reference sequence). The CDR3 DNA follows: TGTGCCAGCAGCCTCACACCGACAGAGTTACAAGAGACCCAGTACTTC. Protein sequence: CASSLTPTELQETQYF.

This chain joins TRBV24-1 and TRBJ2-2; the match to TRBD1 covers 7 bases. The CDR3 length is 17 residues. Germline CDR1 reads KGHDR; CDR2 reads SFDVKD. V lost 3 bases, J lost 4 bases, and 10 bases stayed unmatched. The CDR3 reads CATSDLQGFESTGELFF. For the CDR3, the DNA is TGTGCCACCAGTGATCTACAGGGGTTTGAGAGCACCGGGGAGCTGTTTTTT.

The chain employs TRBV7-2 and TRBJ1-6; no clear D. The V end lost 4 bases, the J end lost 10 bases, and 14 bases lay between the germline ends. The germline V gene encodes CDR1 SGHTA and CDR2 FQGNSA. The CDR3 is made up of 14 amino acids. As DNA, the CDR3 is TGTGCCAGCAGCTCTGGGGATCACCCGTCACCCCTCCACTTT. It is translated as CASSSGDHPSPLHF.

This clonotype was counted ten times or more. The gene calls are TRBV28 and TRBJ2-2; 9 bases agree with TRBD1. The trim removed 3 bases at V and 0 bases at J, leaving 14 bases unmatched. The germline V gene has CDR1 MDHEN and CDR2 SYDVKM. The CDR3 consists of 20 residues. Here the CDR3 reads CASSLGSGTGRPSNTGELFF. The CDR3 coding sequence is TGTGCCAGCAGTTTGGGTTCCGGGACAGGGAGACCCTCGAACACCGGGGAGCTGTTTTTT. The variable domain in full, with the rest retrieved from reference TRBV28 and TRBJ2-2, is DVKVTQSSRYLVKRTGEKVFLECVQDMDHENMFWYRQDPGLGLRLIYFSYDVKMKEKGDIPEGYSVSREKKERFSLILESASTNQTSMYLCASSLGSGTGRPSNTGELFFGEGSRLTVL.